Below are 24 T cell receptor beta chains sequenced from a single sample in a study of blood T cell repertoires in COVID-19. Libraries were prepared by immunoSEQ multiplex PCR; TCRdb keeps only in-frame clonotypes and omits some of them. The sample consists of about 250,000 clones, 75% to 90% of them appearing once. Sequencing was performed on PBMCs or T cells enriched from blood (not recorded which). The receptors originated from a woman between 18 and 29 years old who had recovered from COVID-19.

The chain couples TRBV6-6 to TRBJ1-4; 7 bases fit TRBD1. The germline V gene encodes CDR1 MNHNY and CDR2 SVGAGI (reference sequence). The CDR3 length is 16 residues. Trimming took 5 bases from V and 11 from J; bases not matched to a gene: 17. The CDR3 bases are TGTGCCAGCAGTCCTCTCGGACAGGCCGGAGGGGGGAAACTGTTTTTT. Protein: CASSPLGQAGGGKLFF.

The V and J genes are TRBV27 and TRBJ2-3; D uncertain. The CDR3 is 14 residues long. Per germline, CDR1 MNHEY and CDR2 SMNVEV (reference sequence). V shed 0 bases and J shed 2 bases, with 6 bases lying between them. Here the CDR3 reads CASSLSRNTDTQYF. CDR3 coding DNA: TGTGCCAGCAGTTTATCGAGGAACACAGATACGCAGTATTTT.

This clone has more than one count but fewer than ten. The rearrangement uses TRBV2 and TRBJ1-4, with 12 bases fitting TRBD1. The V gene end was trimmed by 8 bases and the J gene end by 8 bases; junction bases not matched to a gene: 3. CDR3 length: 13 amino acids. Germline V gene lookup returns CDR1 SNHLY and CDR2 FYNNEI. CDR3 residues: CASLGQGAEKLFF. CDR3 in DNA: TGTGCCAGCCTGGGACAGGGGGCGGAAAAACTGTTTTTT.

V and J are TRBV11-2 and TRBJ1-5; no clear D gene. The V gene lost 0 bases and the J gene lost 5 bases, with 5 bases spanning the gap. CDR3 length: 13 amino acids. CDR1 is SGHAT, CDR2 FQNNGV, per germline. CDR3 amino acids: CASSLDRDQPQHF. As DNA, the CDR3 is TGTGCCAGCAGCTTAGATCGGGATCAGCCCCAGCATTTT. Variable domain in full (rest from reference TRBV11-2 and TRBJ1-5): EAGVAQSPRYKIIEKRQSVAFWCNPISGHATLYWYQQILGQGPKLLIQFQNNGVVDDSQLPKDRFSAERLKGVDSTLKIQPAKLEDSAVYLCASSLDRDQPQHFGDGTRLSIL.

The chain combines TRBV7-2 with TRBJ2-1; tentatively, D is TRBD1 (6 bases). The CDR3 runs 14 residues. CDR1 SGHTA and CDR2 FQGNSA come from the germline V gene. V dropped 3 bases and J dropped 8 bases, with 14 bases sitting between them. The CDR3 loop reads CASSFLTGIYEQFF. The DNA for the CDR3 is TGTGCCAGCAGCTTCCTTACAGGGATCTATGAGCAGTTCTTC.

V is TRBV2 and J is TRBJ2-2, with D uncertain. The CDR3 sequence is 16 residues long. V lost 7 bases and J 5 bases, leaving 20 bases between the germline ends. The V gene's germline CDR1 is SNHLY and CDR2 FYNNEI. CDR3 residues: CASTVQIPSITGELFF. The CDR3 DNA reads as TGTGCCAGCACGGTACAGATCCCTTCTATTACCGGGGAGCTGTTTTTT.

The chain has TRBV9 and TRBJ1-1; D may be TRBD1 (5 bases). Germline CDR1 reads SGDLS; CDR2 reads YYNGEE. V was shortened by 1 base and J by 0 bases, with 10 bases between the two germline ends. This CDR3 spans 15 amino acids. The CDR3 DNA reads as TGTGCCAGCAGCGTATCCGGGGGAATGAACACTGAAGCTTTCTTT. Protein: CASSVSGGMNTEAFF. The complete variable domain, with remaining parts taken from reference TRBV9 and TRBJ1-1, reads DSGVTQTPKHLITATGQRVTLRCSPRSGDLSVYWYQQSLDQGLQFLIQYYNGEERAKGNILERFSAQQFPDLHSELNLSSLELGDSALYFCASSVSGGMNTEAFFGQGTRLTVV.

The J gene is TRBJ1-4, the V gene TRBV5-4, with TRBD1 identical over 9 bases. There are 13 residues in the CDR3. Losses at the gene ends were 4 bases for V and 10 bases for J; bases not matched to a gene: 5. Germline V gives CDR1 SGHNT, CDR2 YYREEE (reference sequence). The DNA of the CDR3 is TGTGCCAGCAGCCCCGGACAGGGGCGAAAACTGTTTTTT. Amino acids: CASSPGQGRKLFF. Complete variable domain (other parts from reference TRBV5-4 and TRBJ1-4): ETGVTQSPTHLIKTRGQQVTLRCSSQSGHNTVSWYQQALGQGPQFIFQYYREEENGRGNFPPRFSGLQFPNYSSELNVNALELDDSALYLCASSPGQGRKLFFGSGTQLSVL.

The chain links TRBV27 to TRBJ1-2; 9 positions match TRBD1. Germline V gene lookup returns CDR1 MNHEY and CDR2 SMNVEV (reference sequence). The CDR3 contains 17 residues. The V and J ends lost 0 bases and 5 bases, in that order; junction bases with no gene match: 10. The CDR3 region has the DNA TGTGCCAGCAGTTTATCCAGGACAGGGGTTAGTCTTTATGGCTACACCTTC. This gives the protein CASSLSRTGVSLYGYTF.

The rearrangement uses TRBV29-1 and TRBJ2-7; TRBD1 might be the D (6 bases). This CDR3 comprises 14 residues. Trimming shortened V by 5 bases and J by 0 bases, and 14 bases separated the two germline ends. Germline assignment: CDR1 SQVTM and CDR2 ANQGSEA. CDR3 in amino acids: CSVFRGGSSYEQYF. In nucleotides, the CDR3 is TGCAGCGTTTTTAGAGGGGGAAGCTCCTACGAGCAGTACTTC.

This chain uses TRBV9 with TRBJ1-2; 11 bases line up with TRBD1. This CDR3 is built from 12 residues. The germline V gene encodes CDR1 SGDLS and CDR2 YYNGEE. V was clipped by 7 bases and J by 7 bases; unmatched bases: 3. CDR3 region: CASGDRGSGYTF. Here the CDR3 DNA reads TGTGCCAGCGGGGACAGGGGGTCTGGCTACACCTTC. Combining the CDR3 with reference TRBV9 and TRBJ1-2 gives the whole variable domain DSGVTQTPKHLITATGQRVTLRCSPRSGDLSVYWYQQSLDQGLQFLIQYYNGEERAKGNILERFSAQQFPDLHSELNLSSLELGDSALYFCASGDRGSGYTFGSGTRLTVV.

The V gene is TRBV12-3 or TRBV12-4, the J gene TRBJ1-5; 8 nucleotides match TRBD1. The CDR3 contains 12 residues. Unmatched junction bases numbered 3, after V lost 9 bases and J lost 5 bases. CDR3 DNA sequence: TGTGCCAGTGGACAGGGTGATCAGCCCCAGCATTTT. It codes for CASGQGDQPQHF.

The chain has TRBV11-2 and TRBJ1-3; maybe TRBD1 (6 bases). Deletions cut 5 bases from V and 1 base from J, with 15 bases between. The CDR3 contains 16 residues. Germline V gene data show CDR1 as SGHAT and CDR2 as FQNNGV. CDR3 nucleotide sequence: TGTGCCAGCAGCCCGTTGGACAGAACGTCTGGAAACACCATATATTTT. This encodes CASSPLDRTSGNTIYF.

The chain is built from TRBV19 and TRBJ1-1; tentatively, D is TRBD1 (6 bases). V shed 5 bases and J shed 6 bases, with 13 bases lying between them. Germline values: CDR1 LNHDA, CDR2 SQIVND (reference sequence). The CDR3 loop spans 13 amino acids. This CDR3 is CASSVTGSAEAFF. In DNA, the CDR3 is TGTGCCAGTAGTGTCACAGGGAGCGCTGAAGCTTTCTTT. The variable domain in full, completed from reference TRBV19 and TRBJ1-1, reads DGGITQSPKYLFRKEGQNVTLSCEQNLNHDAMYWYRQDPGQGLRLIYYSQIVNDFQKGDIAEGYSVSREKKESFPLTVTSAQKNPTAFYLCASSVTGSAEAFFGQGTRLTVV.

The rearrangement links TRBV2 to TRBJ2-7; D is ambiguous. The V gene's germline CDR1 is SNHLY and CDR2 FYNNEI. The CDR3 consists of 11 residues. Trimming removed 8 bases from V and 6 bases from J, with 11 bases in between. The CDR3 coding sequence is TGTGCCAGCTCTTTGGGCACCGAGCAGTACTTC. Its protein product is CASSLGTEQYF.

The chain recombines TRBV28 with TRBJ2-7; D might be TRBD2 (6 bases). The ends were cut back, 8 bases at V and 3 bases at J, with 20 bases in the middle. Germline assignment: CDR1 MDHEN and CDR2 SYDVKM. CDR3 length equals 15 residues. CDR3 protein: CASLPVAGSGYEQYF. CDR3 sequence (DNA): TGTGCCAGCCTCCCTGTCGCGGGAAGCGGCTACGAGCAGTACTTC.

The gene calls are TRBV20-1 and TRBJ1-5; D perhaps matches TRBD1 (5 bases). The V end was cut by 3 bases, the J end by 0 bases, with 12 bases between. Per germline, CDR1 DFQATT and CDR2 SNEGSKA (reference sequence). CDR3 length: 15 residues. The CDR3 coding sequence is TGCAGTGCTAGTATCGACAGTTATAGCAATCAGCCCCAGCATTTT. Amino acids: CSASIDSYSNQPQHF.

In DNA, the CDR3 is TGTGCCAGCAGCTTATCGAGGGCCGAGCAGTACTTC. As protein: CASSLSRAEQYF. This rearrangement joins TRBV7-6 to TRBJ2-7; D perhaps matches TRBD2 (5 bases). V was cut by 2 bases and J by 6 bases, with 8 bases left in between. Looked up from germline, CDR1 is SGHVS and CDR2 is FNYEAQ. The CDR3 is made up of 12 amino acids. Full variable domain (rest looked up from reference TRBV7-6 and TRBJ2-7): GAGVSQSPRYKVTKRGQDVALRCDPISGHVSLYWYRQALGQGPEFLTYFNYEAQQDKSGLPNDRFSAERPEGSISTLTIQRTEQRDSAMYRCASSLSRAEQYFGPGTRLTVT.

The CDR3 loop is CSVLHRGASSYTF. The CDR3 coding sequence is TGCAGCGTTCTGCATCGGGGGGCGAGTAGCTACACCTTC. The chain recombines TRBV29-1 with TRBJ1-2; D is possibly TRBD1 (6 bases). The CDR3 spans 13 residues. Germline CDR1 is SQVTM and CDR2 is ANQGSEA. Trimming stripped 5 bases from V and 9 bases from J, with 19 bases between.

DNA of the CDR3: TGCGCCACCCAACTGACAGCAGGGTCCACCTCACCCCTCCACTTT. This encodes CATQLTAGSTSPLHF. The genes are TRBV4-1 and TRBJ1-6; D may be TRBD1 (5 bases). Trimming pared 10 bases from V and 10 bases from J, leaving 23 bases between. The length of the CDR3 is 15 residues. The germline V gene has CDR1 MGHRA and CDR2 YSYEKL.

The J gene is TRBJ2-7, the V gene TRBV10-3, with D possibly matching TRBD2 (6 bases). Trimming removed 1 base from V and 0 bases from J, with 10 bases in between. Germline assignment: CDR1 ENHRY and CDR2 SYGVKD. The CDR3 has 15 amino acids. The CDR3 nucleotides are TGTGCCATCAGTGAGTTAGCGGCGAGCTCCTACGAGCAGTACTTC. Translation: CAISELAASSYEQYF.

This chain uses TRBV6-5 with TRBJ1-2; 9 nucleotides line up with TRBD1. Germline loops: CDR1 MNHEY, CDR2 SVGAGI. The CDR3 covers 14 residues. Trimming took 7 bases from V and 4 from J; bases not matched to a gene: 7. The CDR3 region is CASNLPGQGYGYTF. For the CDR3, the DNA is TGTGCCAGCAATCTCCCGGGACAGGGCTATGGCTACACCTTC.

This clone has just a few counts. The gene calls are TRBV10-2 and TRBJ2-1; 7 positions agree with TRBD2. Germline V gene lookup returns CDR1 WSHSY and CDR2 SAAADI. The CDR3 runs to 13 residues. J gave up 8 bases and V 11 bases, and 12 bases lay outside the gene matches. The CDR3 sequence: CAATSGDVDEQFF. CDR3 sequence (DNA): TGCGCCGCCACCAGCGGGGATGTGGATGAGCAGTTCTTC.

The V and J genes are TRBV6-5 and TRBJ2-3; 9 nucleotides match TRBD2. The J segment lost 8 bases and the V segment lost 0 bases, leaving 9 bases of the junction unmatched. The germline gives CDR1 MNHEY, CDR2 SVGAGI. The CDR3 runs 16 residues. The CDR3 coding sequence is TGTGCCAGCAGTTACTCGGCGGGGGGGCCTACCGGTACGCAGTATTTT. Translating it yields CASSYSAGGPTGTQYF.